Shown below are 16 T cell receptor beta chains from a single sample sequenced in a study of blood T cell repertoires in COVID-19. Sequencing used immunoSEQ multiplex PCR; TCRdb keeps in-frame clones, though not all of them. The data show about 210,000 clones, 80% to 90% seen once. Specimen: PBMCs or T cells enriched from blood (not recorded which). The receptors stem from a man aged 35 to 55 who had recovered from COVID-19.

The gene calls are TRBV5-6 and TRBJ2-7, with 11 bases fitting TRBD1. This CDR3 is built from 16 residues. The V and J ends lost 3 bases and 8 bases, in that order; junction bases with no gene match: 13. CDR1 is SGHDT and CDR2 is YYEEEE in the germline V gene. The CDR3, as DNA: TGTGCCAGCAGCTCAACCGGGACAGGGGGATGGAAGAAGCAGTACTTC. Protein sequence: CASSSTGTGGWKKQYF.

The chain links TRBV3-1 (or the pseudogene TRBV3-2) to TRBJ1-6, with no clear D. CDR3 length: 14 residues. V lost 4 bases and J lost 10, with 14 bases in between. The germline V gene encodes CDR1 LGHDT and CDR2 YNNKEL (reference sequence). The CDR3 DNA sequence: TGTGCCAGCAGCCCCGGAGGGAAGTGGTCACCCCTCCACTTT. It specifies CASSPGGKWSPLHF.

The chain links TRBV3-1 (or the pseudogene TRBV3-2) to TRBJ2-6; D perhaps matches TRBD2 (5 bases). Trimming pared 3 bases from V and 4 bases from J, leaving 13 bases between. CDR3 length: 16 amino acids. Germline loops: CDR1 LGHDT, CDR2 YNNKEL (reference sequence). The chain's CDR3 is CASSHLGTGGANVLTF. CDR3 bases: TGTGCCAGCAGCCATCTGGGTACGGGAGGGGCCAACGTCCTGACTTTC.

The chain combines TRBV12-3 or TRBV12-4 with TRBJ1-2, with D hard to call. V lost 2 bases and J lost 1, with 5 bases in between. This CDR3 is 13 amino acids long. CDR3 coding DNA: TGTGCCAGCAGTTTAACCGGTAACTATGGCTACACCTTC. It is translated as CASSLTGNYGYTF.

The chain combines TRBV19 with TRBJ1-2; 8 bases line up with TRBD1. Trimming cost V 5 bases and J 11 bases; bases outside gene matches: 16. The CDR3 has 15 amino acids. Germline CDR1 is LNHDA and CDR2 is SQIVND (reference sequence). For the CDR3, the DNA is TGTGCCAGTAGTCCCAACTCCGCAGGGGGCGCTGGGTACACCTTC. Protein: CASSPNSAGGAGYTF.

This chain connects TRBV4-1 to TRBJ1-2; 7 positions agree with TRBD1. From germline, CDR1 is MGHRA and CDR2 YSYEKL. The ends lost 0 bases at V and 10 bases at J; junction bases unmatched: 5. The CDR3 covers 13 residues. The CDR3 reads CASSQDRDRHYTF. Here the CDR3 DNA reads TGCGCCAGCAGCCAAGATCGGGACAGACACTACACCTTC.

The chain links TRBV2 to TRBJ2-7, with 10 bases matching TRBD2. V gave up 4 bases and J gave up 3 bases; unmatched junction bases: 3. The CDR3 consists of 14 residues. The germline CDR1 and CDR2 sequences are SNHLY and FYNNEI. The CDR3 DNA is TGTGCCAGCAGTGGACTAGCGGGTTTCTACGAGCAGTACTTC. This codes for CASSGLAGFYEQYF.

This rearrangement joins TRBV27 to TRBJ2-1; D gene uncertain. V was shortened by 5 bases and J by 9 bases, with 14 bases between the two germline ends. The CDR3 runs 13 residues. Germline CDR1 and CDR2: MNHEY and SMNVEV (reference sequence). DNA for the CDR3: TGTGCCAGCAGTCCGCCCCGTGCCGGTGAGCAGTTCTTC. Translated, it gives CASSPPRAGEQFF.

The chain recombines TRBV5-1 with TRBJ1-5, with 8 bases aligning to TRBD1. Germline V gene lookup returns CDR1 SGHRS and CDR2 YFSETQ. Trimming at V came to 3 bases and at J to 7 bases, leaving 9 bases not matched to a gene. This CDR3 contains 15 residues. In DNA form, the CDR3 reads TGCGCCAGCAGCTCGCTACCAGGGGGCAGACAGCCCCAGCATTTT. Translation gives CASSSLPGGRQPQHF.

The chain is built from TRBV6-5 and TRBJ1-2, with 8 bases matching TRBD1. The germline V gene has CDR1 MNHEY and CDR2 SVGAGI. This CDR3 contains 15 residues. The J segment lost 0 bases and the V segment lost 6 bases, leaving 6 bases of the junction unmatched. This CDR3 is CASSNRGQANYGYTF. CDR3 bases: TGTGCCAGCAGCAACCGGGGACAGGCTAACTATGGCTACACCTTC.

This rearrangement joins TRBV6-5 to TRBJ1-1, with TRBD1 identical over 9 bases. This CDR3 region has 16 residues. Per germline, CDR1 MNHEY and CDR2 SVGAGI. Losses at the gene ends were 0 bases for V and 8 bases for J; bases not matched to a gene: 10. The CDR3 DNA reads TGTGCCAGCAGTTACTCGTTTACGGGACAGGGATCAGAAGCTTTCTTT. Translating it yields CASSYSFTGQGSEAFF.

The chain has TRBV5-1 and TRBJ2-3; 8 bases fit TRBD2. V trimming: 1 base; J trimming: 5 bases; junction bases outside the gene matches: 3. The CDR3 loop spans 14 amino acids. Germline V gene lookup returns CDR1 SGHRS and CDR2 YFSETQ. The CDR3 bases are TGCGCCAGCAGCTTGAGAGCGGGGGAAGATACGCAGTATTTT. Protein product: CASSLRAGEDTQYF.

The CDR3 reads CASSRQGTGNQPQHF. The CDR3 DNA reads TGTGCCAGCAGTAGACAGGGGACGGGCAATCAGCCCCAGCATTTT. J is TRBJ1-5 and V is TRBV2; 8 bases map to TRBD1. Unmatched junction bases numbered 5, after V lost 5 bases and J lost 2 bases. The CDR3 has 15 residues. Germline V gene sequence: CDR1 SNHLY, CDR2 FYNNEI.

The chain recombines TRBV11-2 with TRBJ2-5, with D possibly matching TRBD2 (6 bases). This CDR3 comprises 15 residues. V dropped 6 bases and J dropped 4 bases, with 18 bases sitting between them. In germline, CDR1 is SGHAT, CDR2 FQNNGV. CDR3 sequence (DNA): TGTGCCAGCAGTCCAAGGGTGACTAGGGGAGAGACCCAGTACTTC. It yields the protein CASSPRVTRGETQYF.

The chain is built from TRBV27 and TRBJ2-4, with 10 bases lining up with TRBD1. CDR3 length: 16 amino acids. In germline, CDR1 is MNHEY, CDR2 SMNVEV (reference sequence). Losses at the gene ends were 6 bases for V and 5 bases for J; bases not matched to a gene: 10. The CDR3 nucleotides read TGTGCCAGCAGGAAGGGGTCCGGGACAGGGGAAAACATTCAGTACTTC. As protein: CASRKGSGTGENIQYF.

V usage is TRBV11-2 and J usage is TRBJ1-6; TRBD1 aligns across 8 bases. Germline CDR1 and CDR2: SGHAT and FQNNGV. J gave up 10 bases and V 5 bases, and 10 bases lay outside the gene matches. CDR3 length: 15 amino acids. The CDR3 nucleotides read TGTGCCAGCAGCCTAAGGACAGGGACCTCCTCACCCCTCCACTTT. The encoded protein is CASSLRTGTSSPLHF.